Included here is one T cell receptor beta chain sequence, with context. The sample is drawn from a study of cytomegalovirus exposure and HLA in healthy donors. The CDR3 contains 13 residues. Per the germline V gene, CDR1 is LNHDA and CDR2 is SQIVND (reference sequence). V gave up 8 bases and J gave up 5 bases, with 13 bases separating them. Repertoires were generated with immunoSEQ multiplex PCR, while TCRdb's copy carries only in-frame clones and drops some. Here the sample spans 95,000 to 150,000 clones, about 88% being singletons. This sequence joins TRBV19 and TRBJ2-4, with D possibly being TRBD2 (5 bases). The receptor's source is a woman younger than 35 in good health and CMV-seronegative. The sample comprised PBMCs. DNA of the CDR3: TGTGCCAGTCTGCGAACCGGGGAAAACATTCAGTACTTC. Amino acid sequence: CASLRTGENIQYF.